Presented here are 13 T cell receptor beta chains from one specimen sequenced in a study of post-analysis software for immune sequencing data. General study points: A handful of TRBV segments were significantly more frequent in patients than in controls. TRBV5-6, TRBV5-1 and TRBV20-1 were among these segments.

Incorporated into the TCR beta cDNA libraries were unique molecular identifiers, which served to reduce PCR and sequencing biases. TCRdb reprocessed the PCR reads with MiXCR, giving one entry per CDR3 protein. Among fewer than 850,000 distinct CDR3 sequences listed, 30% were seen once. No antigen is known for these receptors. Specimen: blood. Receptors were obtained from a girl between 5 and 17 years old with multiple sclerosis.

This clonotype was observed a few times. V and J are TRBV28 and TRBJ1-2; 7 bases line up with TRBD1. After removal of 5 bases from V and 8 bases from J, the junction contained 11 bases not matched to a gene. CDR3 size: 14 residues. In germline, CDR1 is MDHEN, CDR2 SYDVKM. CDR3 nucleotides: TGTGCCAGCAGTCCGACCTTGGGACAGAGCGGCTACACCTTC. Translating it yields CASSPTLGQSGYTF.

In this sample, this clonotype turned up a few times. This rearrangement joins TRBV7-9 to TRBJ2-7; 7 positions agree with TRBD1. This CDR3 is built from 16 residues. V trimming: 5 bases; J trimming: 1 base; junction bases outside the gene matches: 11. CDR1 is SEHNR, CDR2 FQNEAQ, per germline (reference sequence). The CDR3 protein is CASSAQGGLLSYEQYF. CDR3 nucleotide sequence: TGTGCCAGCAGCGCTCAAGGGGGCCTTCTGTCCTACGAGCAGTACTTC.

This clonotype was observed a few times. The chain has TRBV28 and TRBJ2-3; 10 positions match TRBD1. CDR3 length equals 14 residues. The junction had 4 bases not matched to a gene; V was cut back by 6 bases and J by 4 bases. Germline V lookup: CDR1 MDHEN, CDR2 SYDVKM. The CDR3 here is CASSMTGGPDTQYF. CDR3 DNA sequence: TGTGCCAGCAGCATGACAGGGGGCCCAGATACGCAGTATTTT.

Turning to this clonotype: Being one base from a much bigger clone, this may be a read error. The rearrangement uses TRBV10-3 and TRBJ2-7; D is unresolved. Germline CDR1 is ENHRY and CDR2 is SYGVKD. The CDR3 runs 13 residues. CDR3 loop: CAIRESGRGEQYF. Written as DNA, the CDR3 is TGTGCCATCAGGGAGTCGGGCAGAGGCGAGCAGTACTTC.

The chain has TRBV7-2 and TRBJ2-4, with 9 nucleotides matching TRBD2. V lost 5 bases, J lost 3 bases, and 11 bases stayed unmatched. CDR1 and CDR2 from the germline V gene are SGHTA and FQGNSA. The CDR3 length is 17 residues. In nucleotides, the CDR3 is TGTGCCAGCAGCCCCAGTGGGGCGGGAGGGGGCAAAAACATTCAGTACTTC. Protein: CASSPSGAGGGKNIQYF.

This clonotype has a handful of counts. The chain is built from TRBV6-7 and TRBJ2-7; possible D gene TRBD2, 7 bases. TRBV6-7 is annotated as an ORF whose role is uncertain. V dropped 6 bases and J dropped 3 bases, with 15 bases sitting between them. There are 14 residues in the CDR3. The CDR3 sequence: CASSFAGAHYEQYF. The CDR3 DNA sequence: TGTGCCAGCAGCTTCGCGGGGGCACACTACGAGCAGTACTTC.

The chain combines TRBV7-2 with TRBJ2-7; 8 bases map to TRBD2. The CDR3 sequence is 15 residues long. Germline V CDR1 and CDR2: SGHTA, FQGNSA. The J segment lost 4 bases and the V segment lost 5 bases, leaving 10 bases of the junction unmatched. The CDR3 bases are TGTGCCAGCAGCCCCTCGGGGGGGCCGGTTTACGAGCAGTACTTC. This codes for CASSPSGGPVYEQYF.

With regard to this clonotype: It may be a read error: a sequence one base away is much more abundant. This sequence joins TRBV5-1 and TRBJ2-5; possibly TRBD1 for D (5 bases). The CDR3 contains 13 residues. In germline, CDR1 is SGHRS, CDR2 YFSETQ. CDR3 loop: CAGSLDIQETQYF. In DNA, the CDR3 is TGCGCCGGCAGCTTGGACATTCAAGAGACCCAGTACTTC. The full variable domain, its missing parts supplied by reference TRBV5-1 and TRBJ2-5, is KAGVTQTPRYLIKTRGQQVTLSCSPISGHRSVSWYQQTPGQGLQFLFEYFSETQRNKGNFPGRFSGRQFSNSRSEMNVSTLELGDSALYLCAGSLDIQETQYFGPGTRLLVL.

The sample holds many counts of this clonotype. The gene calls are TRBV11-2 and TRBJ2-7; 7 nucleotides align to TRBD1. V shed 3 bases and J 2 bases; nucleotides not matched to a gene: 4. This CDR3 contains 14 residues. In germline, CDR1 is SGHAT, CDR2 FQNNGV. This chain's CDR3 is CASSLTGTAYEQYF. CDR3 coding DNA: TGTGCCAGCAGCTTGACCGGGACAGCCTACGAGCAGTACTTC.

Ten or more counts support this clonotype. The V call is TRBV3-1, the J call TRBJ1-2; D remains ambiguous. Looked up from germline, CDR1 is LGHDT and CDR2 is YNNKEL (reference sequence). V was pared by 5 bases and J by 7 bases, with 17 bases between. The CDR3 is 14 residues long. CDR3 loop: CASSYGRSGLGYTF. The CDR3, as DNA: TGTGCCAGCAGCTACGGGAGGAGCGGGCTTGGCTACACCTTC.

The rearrangement uses TRBV20-1 and TRBJ2-7; TRBD2 matches at 8 bases. The DNA end lines up better with TRBJ2-5; the J call may be wrong. The CDR3 is 16 residues long. Germline V gene lookup returns CDR1 DFQATT and CDR2 SNEGSKA (reference sequence). CDR3 protein: CSARQVGTRIEETQYF. CDR3 bases: TGCAGTGCTAGACAAGTCGGGACTAGGATTGAAGAGACCCAGTACTTC.

The gene calls are TRBV20-1 and TRBJ2-3, with 10 positions matching TRBD2. CDR1 DFQATT and CDR2 SNEGSKA come from the germline V gene (reference sequence). Unmatched junction bases numbered 9, after V lost 1 base and J lost 14 bases. The CDR3 has 13 amino acids. The CDR3 coding sequence is TGCAGTGCTAGAGCGTCCCTAGCGGGAGATGGGTATTTT. Its translation is CSARASLAGDGYF.

This clonotype was seen repeatedly, ten times or more. CDR3: CASSLDYEQYF. DNA for the CDR3: TGTGCCAGCAGCTTAGACTACGAGCAGTACTTC. The rearrangement joins TRBV7-9 to TRBJ2-7, with no clear D. Germline V gene data show CDR1 as SEHNR and CDR2 as FQNEAQ (reference sequence). The CDR3 consists of 11 residues. V was clipped by 1 base and J by 3 bases, with 1 base between them. The full variable domain, completed using reference TRBV7-9 and TRBJ2-7, is DTGVSQNPRHKITKRGQNVTFRCDPISEHNRLYWYRQTLGQGPEFLTYFQNEAQLEKSRLLSDRFSAERPKGSFSTLEIQRTEQGDSAMYLCASSLDYEQYFGPGTRLTVT.